This note documents a single T cell receptor beta chain sequence. Its antigen is as yet unknown. The record originates from a study of T cell repertoires in cytomegalovirus infection. This CDR3 comprises 15 residues. The germline gives CDR1 MNHEY, CDR2 SMNVEV (reference sequence). Trimming cost V 8 bases and J 0 bases, with 15 bases left between them. TCRdb ran MiXCR on the reads and lists one entry per CDR3 protein. The repertoire includes about 920,000 distinct CDR3 sequences, 25% to 40% of them detected once, and under 15% sits in the top ten. The sample here was cultured CD8+ T cells from PBMCs, taken from culture after CMV antigen stimulation. The TCR comes from a human donor in good health (CMV status not recorded). Some clones in this sample may be carry-over from other donors' samples. The chain employs TRBV27 and TRBJ2-3; D tentatively fits TRBD1 or TRBD2 (5 bases each). The CDR3 DNA is TGTGCCAGCTCGACCGGGACCCCTAGCACAGATACGCAGTATTTT. This translates into CASSTGTPSTDTQYF.